The rows below give T cell receptor beta chains drawn from one sample of a study of CD8+ T cells in alopecia areata. TCRdb keeps only in-frame clones here, not all; method: immunoSEQ multiplex PCR. The sample carries under 250,000 clones, 57% recorded once. The source was CD4+ T cells sorted from blood, collected at week 0. The source of these receptors is a human donor with alopecia areata. Each CDR3 is given with its conserved first and last residue. D genes are given only for firm matches. For some rows the clone size is stated as once, few or many, or as a class when expanded; others skip it.

abundance	d_gene	v_gene	j_gene	CDR3nt	CDR3aa
-	-	TRBV6-5	TRBJ1-2	TGTGCCAGCAGTCCCGGGCCTCTCTATGGCTACACCTTC	CASSPGPLYGYTF
-	-	TRBV9	TRBJ2-1	TGTGCCAGCAGCCGTACTGGGAGTGTGGCCTACAATGAGCAGTTCTTC	CASSRTGSVAYNEQFF
-	-	TRBV30	TRBJ1-1	TGTGCCTGGAGGGGGTACGACACTGAAGCTTTCTTT	CAWRGYDTEAFF
-	-	TRBV7-2	TRBJ1-2	TGTGCCAGCAGCTTAGTTTCCCAGGGCGCCGGGGGAGATGGCTACACCTTC	CASSLVSQGAGGDGYTF
few	-	TRBV5-1	TRBJ2-5	TGCGCCAGCAGCTTCCAGGGTGAAGAGACCCAGTACTTC	CASSFQGEETQYF
few	-	TRBV29-1	TRBJ2-5	TGCAGCGTTGAGGGGGAGACCCAGTACTTC	CSVEGETQYF
-	-	TRBV5-1	TRBJ2-2	TGCGCCAGCAGCTTGGCCCGGGGCAGGATCGTTACGAACACCGGGGAGCTGTTTTTT	CASSLARGRIVTNTGELFF
-	-	TRBV5-1	TRBJ2-7	TGCGCCAGCAGCTTGGGAGATCAGGGGGAGCAGTACTTC	CASSLGDQGEQYF
-	-	TRBV19	TRBJ2-3	TGTGCCAGTAGTAGGATGGGAGCCGGAGATACGCAGTATTTT	CASSRMGAGDTQYF
-	TRBD1	TRBV30	TRBJ1-1	TGTGCCTTTCAGGGGGGCCGCACTGAAGCTTTCTTT	CAFQGGRTEAFF
-	TRBD1	TRBV30	TRBJ1-2	TGTGCCTGGACCCAATTGGGGACAGGGGGGAGCTATGGCTACACCTTC	CAWTQLGTGGSYGYTF
-	TRBD1	TRBV27	TRBJ1-5	TGTGCCAGCAGCCACAGGACAGGGGGGCAACAGCCCCAGCATTTT	CASSHRTGGQQPQHF
-	-	TRBV29-1	TRBJ1-2	TGCAGCGGAGAGGGGAACTATGGCTACACCTTC	CSGEGNYGYTF
-	-	TRBV14	TRBJ2-5	TGTGCCAGCAGCCCGGATCGGGGAGAGACCCAGTACTTC	CASSPDRGETQYF
-	-	TRBV9	TRBJ2-5	TGTGCCAGCAGCGTAGCTACTGGACCCAATCCTACGACGGTGACCCAGTACTTC	CASSVATGPNPTTVTQYF
-	-	TRBV19	TRBJ1-2	TGTGCCACCGGGACATGGGGGTATGGCTACACCTTC	CATGTWGYGYTF
many	-	TRBV11-2	TRBJ2-1	TGTGCCAGCAGCTTAGCGATGGGACAATCAGATGAGCAGTTCTTC	CASSLAMGQSDEQFF
few	TRBD2	TRBV30	TRBJ2-1	TGTGCCTGGAGTCCTCCTCCGGGACTAGCGGGGGGGGTCGGGAATGAGCAGTTCTTC	CAWSPPPGLAGGVGNEQFF
-	-	TRBV4-1	TRBJ1-5	TGCGCCAGCAGCCAAGTTCCTCCTCAGCCCCAGCATTTT	CASSQVPPQPQHF
-	-	TRBV30	TRBJ1-2	TGTGCCTGGAGGATACAGGGAGGCTATGGCTACACCTTC	CAWRIQGGYGYTF
few	-	TRBV6-1	TRBJ1-6	TGTGCCAGCAGTGAACAACAGGACCATAATTCACCCCTCCACTTT	CASSEQQDHNSPLHF
-	-	TRBV28	TRBJ2-2	TGTGCCAGCAGTTGGCTAGGCCAGCTCGCGAACACCGGGGAGCTGTTTTTT	CASSWLGQLANTGELFF
-	-	TRBV5-6	TRBJ2-5	TGTGCCAGCAGCCCACTGGGGGTCCAGCTGCGGACCCAGTACTTC	CASSPLGVQLRTQYF
many	-	TRBV12-5	TRBJ1-1	TGTGCTAGTACCCAGGACATGAACACTGAAGCTTTCTTT	CASTQDMNTEAFF
-	-	TRBV5-1	TRBJ1-6	TGCGCCAGCAGCTTGGCCCGGGGAGGGGCGGGATCCGTGGCCCTCCACTTT	CASSLARGGAGSVALHF
-	-	TRBV6-5	TRBJ1-1	TGTGCCAGCAGTTACATGGGTAACACTGAAGCTTTCTTT	CASSYMGNTEAFF
-	-	TRBV7-6	TRBJ1-5	TGTGCCAGCAGCTTAGGTGGGGTACAGCCCCAGCATTTT	CASSLGGVQPQHF
many	-	TRBV14	TRBJ2-3	TGTGCCAGCAGCCCTGGGACCGCACGGGGTACGCAGTATTTT	CASSPGTARGTQYF
-	-	TRBV20-1	TRBJ1-2	TGCAGTGCTAGCAGGGACGGCTACACCTTC	CSASRDGYTF
-	-	TRBV6-1	TRBJ2-3	TGTGCCAGCCTACAGGGAAGCACAGATACGCAGTATTTT	CASLQGSTDTQYF
few	TRBD2	TRBV2	TRBJ2-7	TGTGCCAGCAGCTTCTCCGGACTAGCGGGATGGTTCTACGAGCAGTACTTC	CASSFSGLAGWFYEQYF
-	TRBD1	TRBV7-9	TRBJ2-3	TGTGCCAGAGTGACAGGGGATGCAGATACGCAGTATTTT	CARVTGDADTQYF
few	TRBD2	TRBV5-1	TRBJ2-7	TGCGCCAGCAGCTCGGGTAGCGGGCCCTACGAGCAGTACTTC	CASSSGSGPYEQYF
-	-	TRBV6-1	TRBJ1-1	TGTGCCAGCGCTTTGGGCAGGAACACTGAAGCTTTCTTT	CASALGRNTEAFF
-	-	TRBV27	TRBJ2-7	TGTGCCAGCGGGACGAGAGGCTACGAGCAGTACTTC	CASGTRGYEQYF
few	-	TRBV30	TRBJ1-1	TGTGCCTGGAGTACCTCAGTGCGGCCTGAAGCTTTCTTT	CAWSTSVRPEAFF
-	-	TRBV9	TRBJ1-1	TGTGCCAGCAGCGTAGCTTGGTCGGGGACTGAAGCTTTCTTT	CASSVAWSGTEAFF
-	-	TRBV6-6	TRBJ1-2	TGTGCCAGCCAGGGAGCCAACTATGGCTACACCTTC	CASQGANYGYTF